This T cell receptor beta chain was profiled in a study of blood T cell repertoires in COVID-19. Study summary: Acute and convalescent COVID-19 specimens originated in the United States, Italy and Spain. T cells, B-cell-depleted T cells, or PBMCs supplied cDNA or gDNA.

Germline-derived CDR1 and CDR2 are MNHEY and SVGAGI. This CDR3 comprises 13 residues. With 8 bases removed from V and 5 bases from J, the gap between germline ends came to 13 bases. Original processing notes: How many nucleated cells were present was estimated from reference gene primer amplification. The method was immunoSEQ multiplex PCR; TCRdb's version includes in-frame clones alone and lacks a portion of them. V, J and clone size reflect that table, while D and trimming were determined from the DNA. In the table there are 130,000 to 150,000 clones, roughly 79% of which are singletons. This TCR derives from a human donor with acute or convalescent COVID-19. The donor label of this sample is uncertain. J is TRBJ1-5 and V is TRBV6-5; D possibly corresponds to TRBD1 (5 bases). Sequenced sample: peripheral blood. The CDR3 nucleotides read TGTGCCAGCGGGATTGGGGGGGATCAGCCCCAGCATTTT. Amino acid sequence: CASGIGGDQPQHF.